This T cell receptor (beta chain) was identified during a study of blood T cell repertoires in COVID-19. As processed by the authors: By means of reference gene primer amplification, nucleated cell counts were estimated. Profiling relied on immunoSEQ multiplex PCR, and the TCRdb table lists in-frame clones only, not all of them. V and J calls and clone size follow that table, whereas D and trimming were derived from the DNA. The repertoire holds about 180,000 clones, with about 90% as singletons. Allocation to cohorts depended on clinical history reported by the participants. A single count supports this clone. Germline CDR1 SQVTM, CDR2 ANQGSEA. The V and J ends lost 6 bases and 4 bases, in that order; junction bases with no gene match: 17. This CDR3 has 17 amino acids.

This receptor was identified in a human donor with acute COVID-19. The donor label of this sample is uncertain. Source material: PBMCs or T cells enriched from blood (not recorded which). This chain links TRBV29-1 with TRBJ1-3; 8 bases agree with TRBD1. The CDR3 reads CSVVARGTGPRGNTIYF. DNA for the CDR3: TGCAGCGTCGTTGCACGGGGGACAGGTCCGCGCGGAAACACCATATATTTT.